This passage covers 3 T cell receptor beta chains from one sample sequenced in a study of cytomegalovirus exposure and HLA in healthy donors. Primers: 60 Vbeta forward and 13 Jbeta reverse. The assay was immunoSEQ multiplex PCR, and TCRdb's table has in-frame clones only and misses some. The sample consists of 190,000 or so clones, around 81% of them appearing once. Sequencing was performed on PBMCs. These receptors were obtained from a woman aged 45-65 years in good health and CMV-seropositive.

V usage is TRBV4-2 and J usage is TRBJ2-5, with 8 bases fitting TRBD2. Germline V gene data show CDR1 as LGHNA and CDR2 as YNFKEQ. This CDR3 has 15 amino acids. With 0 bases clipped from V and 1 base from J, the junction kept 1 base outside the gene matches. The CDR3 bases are TGTGCCAGCAGCCAAGATCGGGGGGGCCAAGAGACCCAGTACTTC. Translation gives CASSQDRGGQETQYF.

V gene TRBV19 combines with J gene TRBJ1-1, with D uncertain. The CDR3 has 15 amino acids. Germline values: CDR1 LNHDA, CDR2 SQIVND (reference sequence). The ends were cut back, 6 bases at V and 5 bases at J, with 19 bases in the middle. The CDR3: CASSPSRWAATEAFF. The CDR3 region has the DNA TGTGCCAGTAGCCCATCCCGATGGGCAGCAACTGAAGCTTTCTTT.

The DNA for the CDR3 is TGTGCCAGTATAGAAAGGGGAAGCAATCAGCCCCAGCATTTT. This codes for CASIERGSNQPQHF. The chain recombines TRBV19 with TRBJ1-5; TRBD1 is a possible D gene (5 bases). CDR1 and CDR2 (germline): LNHDA, SQIVND (reference sequence). The CDR3 totals 14 residues. The V end was cut by 7 bases, the J end by 1 base, with 11 bases between.